The 21 T cell receptor beta chains in this list originate from one sample, sequenced in a study of pediatric ulcerative colitis. The rectum was sampled with one to two pinch biopsies at colonoscopy. TCRdb's copy holds only in-frame clones and misses some; the assay was immunoSEQ multiplex PCR. The data show about 40,000 clones, 60% to 75% seen once. The sample was gut tissue. Receptors originate from a boy younger than 18 with severe ulcerative colitis.

This clone was seen only once. This chain links TRBV4-1 with TRBJ2-3; 9 bases fit TRBD2. V lost 3 bases to trimming and J lost 1 base; unmatched junction nucleotides: 8. Germline V CDR1 and CDR2: MGHRA, YSYEKL. This CDR3 contains 17 residues. The CDR3 nucleotides are TGCGCCAGCAGCCAGGGGCGGGGGGGCTTCGGCACAGATACGCAGTATTTT. Translating it yields CASSQGRGGFGTDTQYF.

The rearrangement joins TRBV28 to TRBJ2-7, with D perhaps matching TRBD1 (7 bases). With 6 bases removed from V and 1 base from J, the gap between germline ends came to 10 bases. The CDR3 sequence is 13 residues long. Per the germline V gene, CDR1 is MDHEN and CDR2 is SYDVKM. The CDR3 coding sequence is TGTGCCAGCAGGCGGGACAGTTCCTACGAGCAGTACTTC. As protein: CASRRDSSYEQYF.

The chain links TRBV2 to TRBJ2-2, with D tentatively TRBD2 (5 bases). The V end lost 8 bases, the J end lost 5 bases, and 12 bases lay between the germline ends. Germline V gene lookup returns CDR1 SNHLY and CDR2 FYNNEI. The CDR3 runs to 13 residues. CDR3 region: CASRGSRTGELFF. CDR3 bases: TGTGCCAGCCGGGGTTCGAGGACCGGGGAGCTGTTTTTT. The full variable domain, with the rest looked up from reference TRBV2 and TRBJ2-2, is EPEVTQTPSHQVTQMGQEVILRCVPISNHLYFYWYRQILGQKVEFLVSFYNNEISEKSEIFDDQFSVERPDGSNFTLKIRSTKLEDSAMYFCASRGSRTGELFFGEGSRLTVL.

The chain couples TRBV18 to TRBJ2-7; D gene unclear. The germline V gene has CDR1 KGHSH and CDR2 LQKENI. The CDR3 is 14 residues long. V gave up 5 bases and J gave up 12 bases, with 23 bases separating them. CDR3 sequence (DNA): TGTGCCAGCTCATCTCGGACGGCTTCTATTGATGTGTACTTC. Translating it yields CASSSRTASIDVYF.

The J gene is TRBJ1-5, the V gene TRBV5-1; 9 nucleotides align to TRBD1. With 4 bases clipped from V and 3 bases from J, the junction kept 5 bases outside the gene matches. Germline lookup yields CDR1 SGHRS and CDR2 YFSETQ. This CDR3 spans 15 amino acids. This CDR3 is CASSPGDRANQPQHF. As DNA, the CDR3 is TGCGCCAGCAGCCCGGGGGACAGGGCCAATCAGCCCCAGCATTTT.

The V and J genes are TRBV28 and TRBJ1-2; 7 positions agree with TRBD1. V lost 3 bases, J lost 8 bases, and 9 bases stayed unmatched. The CDR3 runs 14 residues. Germline CDR1 MDHEN, CDR2 SYDVKM. The CDR3 protein is CASSLSTGEGGYTF. CDR3 nucleotide sequence: TGTGCCAGCAGTTTGTCTACAGGGGAGGGAGGCTACACCTTC.

This chain links TRBV2 with TRBJ2-2; possible D gene TRBD2, 6 bases. The germline gives CDR1 SNHLY, CDR2 FYNNEI. Trimming removed 11 bases from V and 0 bases from J, with 7 bases in between. The CDR3 has 12 amino acids. CDR3: CACGANTGELFF. The CDR3 DNA follows: TGTGCCTGCGGGGCGAACACCGGGGAGCTGTTTTTT.

The chain carries TRBV28 and TRBJ1-2; D remains unclear. Trimming took off 7 bases at V and 4 bases at J, with 13 bases between the two ends. The CDR3 runs 13 residues. The germline CDR1 and CDR2 sequences are MDHEN and SYDVKM. The DNA of the CDR3 is TGTGCCAGCAACCCCCGGGGTACCTATGGCTACACCTTC. This codes for CASNPRGTYGYTF.

This chain connects TRBV7-8 to TRBJ2-5, with D unresolved. The CDR3 sequence is 15 residues long. The germline gives CDR1 SGHVS, CDR2 FQNEAQ. Trimming stripped 2 bases from V and 1 base from J, with 11 bases between. CDR3 bases: TGTGCCAGCAGCTTATCGATTACATTCCAAGAGACCCAGTACTTC. Its protein product is CASSLSITFQETQYF.

This clone was counted once. J is TRBJ2-7 and V is TRBV4-1; the D is unclear. Germline assignment: CDR1 MGHRA and CDR2 YSYEKL. V lost 3 bases, J lost 1 base, and 10 bases lay in between. This CDR3 contains 14 residues. CDR3 sequence reads: CASSHDIVSYEQYF. The CDR3 DNA follows: TGCGCCAGCAGCCACGACATAGTTTCCTACGAGCAGTACTTC.

V usage is TRBV2 and J usage is TRBJ1-4; 9 positions match TRBD1. Germline V gives CDR1 SNHLY, CDR2 FYNNEI. This CDR3 spans 16 amino acids. V lost 6 bases, J lost 5 bases, and 10 bases stayed unmatched. The CDR3 DNA follows: TGTGCCAGCAGGAGAGACAGGGGGTACACGAATGAAAAACTGTTTTTT. Its protein is CASRRDRGYTNEKLFF.

Only a few counts were recorded for this clone. The rearrangement joins TRBV2 to TRBJ2-5, with D perhaps TRBD1 (5 bases). Trimming removed 6 bases at V and 2 bases at J, with 10 bases between. Germline CDR1 reads SNHLY; CDR2 reads FYNNEI. The CDR3 length is 13 residues. CDR3 coding DNA: TGTGCCAGCAGGGGGCCTATTCAAGAGACCCAGTACTTC. Residues: CASRGPIQETQYF.

This sequence joins TRBV19 and TRBJ2-7; no clear D. The germline V gene encodes CDR1 LNHDA and CDR2 SQIVND (reference sequence). This CDR3 is built from 16 residues. Trimming took 1 base from V and 1 from J, leaving 14 bases between them. The CDR3: CASSIGFRALSYEQYF. The CDR3 bases are TGTGCCAGTAGTATAGGGTTTCGGGCGTTATCCTACGAGCAGTACTTC.

The chain uses TRBV6-1 and TRBJ2-7, with 8 nucleotides matching TRBD1. Germline trimming cut 9 bases from V and 7 bases from J; bases unmatched to any gene: 14. This CDR3 contains 14 residues. In germline, CDR1 is MNHNS, CDR2 SASEGT. In DNA form, the CDR3 reads TGTGCCAGTCTTGTGGGCAGGGGGCCGTGGGAGCAGTACTTC. This gives the protein CASLVGRGPWEQYF.

This clone was counted only a few times. The genes are TRBV7-9 and TRBJ2-1; possible D gene TRBD2, 6 bases. V was shortened by 5 bases and J by 4 bases, with 12 bases between the two germline ends. Germline CDR1 is SEHNR and CDR2 is FQNEAQ (reference sequence). This CDR3 is 14 amino acids long. CDR3 coding DNA: TGTGCCAGCAGCCGCGCGGGGACTTACAATGAGCAGTTCTTC. This encodes CASSRAGTYNEQFF.

The chain is built from TRBV29-1 and TRBJ1-1, with a possible D match to TRBD1 (5 bases). CDR1 is SQVTM and CDR2 is ANQGSEA in the germline V gene. The CDR3 is 12 residues long. Trimming shortened V by 5 bases and J by 4 bases, and 11 bases separated the two germline ends. The chain's CDR3 is CSVRRGSTEAFF. CDR3 in DNA: TGCAGCGTTAGGCGGGGGTCCACTGAAGCTTTCTTT.

This clone was found a few times. V gene TRBV7-9 combines with J gene TRBJ1-6, with D tentatively TRBD1 (5 bases). V was shortened by 5 bases and J by 11 bases, with 13 bases between the two germline ends. CDR1 is SEHNR, CDR2 FQNEAQ, per germline (reference sequence). CDR3 size: 13 residues. CDR3 in amino acids: CASSRGPGTPLHF. Here the CDR3 DNA reads TGTGCCAGCAGCCGGGGCCCTGGAACACCCCTCCACTTT.

The rearrangement joins TRBV4-1 to TRBJ1-1, with 10 bases fitting TRBD1. The trim removed 0 bases at V and 3 bases at J, leaving 13 bases unmatched. The germline gives CDR1 MGHRA, CDR2 YSYEKL. The CDR3 totals 19 residues. The CDR3 DNA follows: TGCGCCAGCAGCCAAGATCCGGATATGAGACAGGGGGCTTACACTGAAGCTTTCTTT. Translated: CASSQDPDMRQGAYTEAFF.

This chain links TRBV6-4 with TRBJ1-2, with D perhaps matching TRBD1 (5 bases). Germline CDR1 reads MRHNA; CDR2 reads SNTAGT. V lost 2 bases and J lost 4, with 5 bases in between. This CDR3 region has 12 residues. In nucleotides, the CDR3 is TGTGCCAGCAGTGACAGGGGCTATGGCTACACCTTC. It specifies CASSDRGYGYTF.

The chain carries TRBV6-6 and TRBJ2-7, with a possible D match to TRBD2 (6 bases). This CDR3 is 15 amino acids long. The V gene's germline CDR1 is MNHNY and CDR2 SVGAGI (reference sequence). Between the trimmed V and J ends, which lost 6 bases and 3 bases, there was a span of 18 bases. The CDR3 is CASSQTSGGLYEQYF. CDR3 sequence (DNA): TGTGCCAGCAGCCAGACTAGTGGGGGACTCTACGAGCAGTACTTC.

V is TRBV5-1 and J is TRBJ2-7, with D perhaps matching TRBD2 (7 bases). Trimming cost V 3 bases and J 4 bases, with 17 bases left between them. Germline V gene sequence: CDR1 SGHRS, CDR2 YFSETQ. The CDR3 consists of 15 residues. CDR3 coding DNA: TGCGCCAGCAGCTCGGACAGCGGGGCGATTTACGAGCAGTACTTC. Translating gives CASSSDSGAIYEQYF.